This TCR beta chain appears in the sequencing data of a study of blood T cell repertoires in COVID-19. V was cut by 2 bases and J by 0 bases, with 11 bases left in between. CDR3 size: 16 residues. Germline CDR1 is KGHSH and CDR2 is LQKENI. Clones were sequenced by immunoSEQ multiplex PCR, and TCRdb holds only the in-frame ones, with some missing. The repertoire has about 140,000 clones, about 90% of them found once; the top ten carry roughly a tenth. This rearrangement joins TRBV18 to TRBJ1-3; D gene uncertain. Input material: peripheral blood. The TCR was taken from a man in his sixties with active or convalescent COVID-19. Written as DNA, the CDR3 is TGTGCCAGCTCACCAGAGGGTAGTTACTCTGGAAACACCATATATTTT. The encoded protein is CASSPEGSYSGNTIYF.